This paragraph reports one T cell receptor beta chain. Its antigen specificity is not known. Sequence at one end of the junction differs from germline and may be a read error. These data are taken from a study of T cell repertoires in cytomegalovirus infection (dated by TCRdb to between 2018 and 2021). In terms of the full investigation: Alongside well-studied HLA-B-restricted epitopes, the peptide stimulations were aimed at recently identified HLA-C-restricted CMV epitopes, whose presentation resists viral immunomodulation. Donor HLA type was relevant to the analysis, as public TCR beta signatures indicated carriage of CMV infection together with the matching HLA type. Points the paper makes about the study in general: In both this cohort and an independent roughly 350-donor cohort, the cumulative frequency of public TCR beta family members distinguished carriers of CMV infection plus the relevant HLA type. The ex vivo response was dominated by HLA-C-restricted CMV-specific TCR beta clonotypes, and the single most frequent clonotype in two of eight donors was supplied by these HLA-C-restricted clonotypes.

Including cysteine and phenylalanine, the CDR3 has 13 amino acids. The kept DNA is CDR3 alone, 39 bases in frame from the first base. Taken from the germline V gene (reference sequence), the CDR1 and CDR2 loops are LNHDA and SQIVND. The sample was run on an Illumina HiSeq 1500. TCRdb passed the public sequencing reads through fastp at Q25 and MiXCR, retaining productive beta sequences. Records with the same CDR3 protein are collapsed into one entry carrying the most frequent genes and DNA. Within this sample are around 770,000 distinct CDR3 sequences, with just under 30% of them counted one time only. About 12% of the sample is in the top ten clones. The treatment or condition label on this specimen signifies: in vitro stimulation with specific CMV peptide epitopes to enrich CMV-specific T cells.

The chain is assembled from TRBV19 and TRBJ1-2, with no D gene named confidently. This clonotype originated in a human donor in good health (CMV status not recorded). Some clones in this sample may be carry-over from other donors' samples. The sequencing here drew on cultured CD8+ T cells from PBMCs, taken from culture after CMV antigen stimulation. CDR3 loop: CASRAASIYGCTF. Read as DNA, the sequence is TGTGCCAGTAGGGCCGCCAGCATATATGGCTGCACCTTC.